These T cell receptor beta chains were read from a single sample in a study of graft-versus-host responses after intestinal transplantation. For these TCRs, the target antigens are not known. This table comes from immunoSEQ multiplex PCR, and its TCRdb copy is limited to in-frame clones, with some not included. The sample records 90,000 to 120,000 clones, more than 75% being singletons. Specimen: unstimulated CD4+ T cells sorted from spleen or lymph node cells, collected before intestinal transplant. The receptors were gathered from a human donor who received an intestinal transplant. CDR3s include the opening cysteine and the closing phenylalanine or tryptophan. D genes are given only for firm matches. Size values are once, few and many counts, or a class for expanded clones, and some rows have none.

v_call: TRBV5-1; j_call: TRBJ2-7; d_call: .; clone_size: .; cdr3_nt: TGCGCCAGCAGGGACCAGGCCGCTATTGAGCAGTACTTC; cdr3_aa: CASRDQAAIEQYF
v_call: TRBV11-2; j_call: TRBJ2-5; d_call: TRBD2; clone_size: once; cdr3_nt: TGTGCCAGCAGCCAGACTAGCGGGGGGCAAGAGACCCAGTACTTC; cdr3_aa: CASSQTSGGQETQYF
v_call: TRBV4-1; j_call: TRBJ1-3; d_call: .; clone_size: .; cdr3_nt: TGCGCCAGCAGCCAACCAATCAGACAGGAGAGCACCATATATTTT; cdr3_aa: CASSQPIRQESTIYF
v_call: TRBV6-5; j_call: TRBJ2-2; d_call: TRBD2; clone_size: .; cdr3_nt: TGTGCCAGCAGCCTAGCGGGTCGGACCGGGGAGCTGTTTTTT; cdr3_aa: CASSLAGRTGELFF
v_call: TRBV5-1; j_call: TRBJ2-6; d_call: TRBD1; clone_size: .; cdr3_nt: TGCGCCAGCAGCTTGGCAGGACAGGGATCTGGGGCCAACGTCCTGACTTTC; cdr3_aa: CASSLAGQGSGANVLTF
v_call: TRBV10-1; j_call: TRBJ2-3; d_call: .; clone_size: .; cdr3_nt: TGCGCCAGCCCCCTAGGGGGGTGTTCTAGCACAGATACGCAGTATTTT; cdr3_aa: CASPLGGCSSTDTQYF
v_call: TRBV6-1; j_call: TRBJ1-1; d_call: .; clone_size: .; cdr3_nt: TGTGCCAGCAGTGCGGAGCAGAACACTGAAGCTTTCTTT; cdr3_aa: CASSAEQNTEAFF
v_call: TRBV29-1; j_call: TRBJ2-7; d_call: TRBD2; clone_size: .; cdr3_nt: TGCAGCGTCCAATGGCCTAGCGGGGCCTACGAGCAGTACTTC; cdr3_aa: CSVQWPSGAYEQYF
v_call: TRBV7-9; j_call: TRBJ1-6; d_call: .; clone_size: .; cdr3_nt: TGTGCCAGCAGGGAAGGGACGGCAAGCTCCTATAATTCACCCCTCCACTTT; cdr3_aa: CASREGTASSYNSPLHF
v_call: TRBV4-2; j_call: TRBJ1-4; d_call: TRBD1; clone_size: .; cdr3_nt: TGTGCCAGCAGCCAAGAACGGCAGGGGGTTGTAAAACTGTTTTTT; cdr3_aa: CASSQERQGVVKLFF
v_call: TRBV13; j_call: TRBJ1-4; d_call: .; clone_size: .; cdr3_nt: TGTGCCAGCAGCAACTGGGGCATTAATGAAAAACTGTTTTTT; cdr3_aa: CASSNWGINEKLFF
v_call: TRBV5-4; j_call: TRBJ2-1; d_call: TRBD1; clone_size: once; cdr3_nt: TGTGCCAGCAGCTTGCCCCGGGACAGGGACAATGAGCAGTTCTTC; cdr3_aa: CASSLPRDRDNEQFF
v_call: TRBV9; j_call: TRBJ2-5; d_call: .; clone_size: .; cdr3_nt: TGTGCCAGCAGCGTAACGCAGGGCTGGGGAGAGACCCAGTACTTC; cdr3_aa: CASSVTQGWGETQYF
v_call: TRBV6-1; j_call: TRBJ1-2; d_call: .; clone_size: .; cdr3_nt: TGTGCCAGCCGCGGGACACATAACTATGGCTACACCTTC; cdr3_aa: CASRGTHNYGYTF
v_call: TRBV5-1; j_call: TRBJ2-7; d_call: .; clone_size: .; cdr3_nt: TGCGCCAGCAGCGTCGGAGGGGCACGGGACGAGCAGTACTTC; cdr3_aa: CASSVGGARDEQYF
v_call: TRBV18; j_call: TRBJ1-4; d_call: .; clone_size: .; cdr3_nt: TGTGCCAGCTCACGGGATGTAAATGAAAAACTGTTTTTT; cdr3_aa: CASSRDVNEKLFF
v_call: TRBV11-3; j_call: TRBJ2-2; d_call: .; clone_size: few; cdr3_nt: TGTGCCAGCAGGCTAGACAGGAACACCGGGGAGCTGTTTTTT; cdr3_aa: CASRLDRNTGELFF
v_call: TRBV2; j_call: TRBJ1-3; d_call: .; clone_size: few; cdr3_nt: TGTGCCAGCAGACGGGTATTTTTAGGAAACACCATATATTTT; cdr3_aa: CASRRVFLGNTIYF
v_call: TRBV4-1; j_call: TRBJ2-7; d_call: TRBD2; clone_size: .; cdr3_nt: TGCGCCAGCAGCCAAGTTAGCGGGAGCGCGACCTACGAGCAGTACTTC; cdr3_aa: CASSQVSGSATYEQYF
v_call: TRBV4-1; j_call: TRBJ1-3; d_call: TRBD1; clone_size: once; cdr3_nt: TGCGCCAGCAGCAACTCTCCGGGACAGGGGCGCACTGGAAACACCATATATTTT; cdr3_aa: CASSNSPGQGRTGNTIYF
v_call: TRBV18; j_call: TRBJ2-1; d_call: TRBD2; clone_size: .; cdr3_nt: TGTGCCAGCTCACCACCGAAGGGACTAGCGAGGTTCGATGAGCAGTTCTTC; cdr3_aa: CASSPPKGLARFDEQFF
v_call: TRBV19; j_call: TRBJ2-5; d_call: TRBD1; clone_size: .; cdr3_nt: TGTGCCAGTAGTCGTTACAATACAGACAGGGGCTTTGAGACCCAGTACTTC; cdr3_aa: CASSRYNTDRGFETQYF
v_call: TRBV5-6; j_call: TRBJ2-1; d_call: .; clone_size: .; cdr3_nt: TGTGCCAGCAGCTTGGGGTTCGGTGGGAGCGTCAATGAGCAGTTCTTC; cdr3_aa: CASSLGFGGSVNEQFF
v_call: TRBV7-2; j_call: TRBJ1-1; d_call: .; clone_size: .; cdr3_nt: TGTGCCAGCAGCTTAGGACTAGTCCGCAACACTGAAGCTTTCTTT; cdr3_aa: CASSLGLVRNTEAFF
v_call: TRBV9; j_call: TRBJ1-6; d_call: .; clone_size: .; cdr3_nt: TGTGCCAGCAGCGCGACGCCCATAGCCTATAATTCACCCCTCCACTTT; cdr3_aa: CASSATPIAYNSPLHF
v_call: TRBV6-6; j_call: TRBJ2-2; d_call: .; clone_size: .; cdr3_nt: TGTGCCAGCAGGGGTGGCAAAGACACCGGGGAGCTGTTTTTT; cdr3_aa: CASRGGKDTGELFF
v_call: TRBV6-1; j_call: TRBJ2-1; d_call: .; clone_size: .; cdr3_nt: TGTGCCAGCAGTCTCCCCGCGGAGCAGTTCTTC; cdr3_aa: CASSLPAEQFF
v_call: TRBV30; j_call: TRBJ2-6; d_call: .; clone_size: .; cdr3_nt: TGTGCATTTACAGTTCGCGTCTCTGGGGCCAACGTCCTGACTTTC; cdr3_aa: CAFTVRVSGANVLTF
v_call: TRBV7-9; j_call: TRBJ1-5; d_call: TRBD1; clone_size: .; cdr3_nt: TGTGCCAGCAGCGTACAGGGGGCAGGTCAGCCCCAGCATTTT; cdr3_aa: CASSVQGAGQPQHF
v_call: TRBV29-1; j_call: TRBJ1-3; d_call: .; clone_size: .; cdr3_nt: TGCAGCGGCCGATTACAGGGCGGAAACACCATATATTTT; cdr3_aa: CSGRLQGGNTIYF
v_call: TRBV10-3; j_call: TRBJ2-7; d_call: .; clone_size: few; cdr3_nt: TGTGCCATCAGCGGGGACTTCAAAGGGCACGAGCAGTACTTC; cdr3_aa: CAISGDFKGHEQYF
v_call: TRBV5-5; j_call: TRBJ1-4; d_call: .; clone_size: .; cdr3_nt: TGTGCCAGCAGTACACCACAGCTTACTAATGAAAAACTGTTTTTT; cdr3_aa: CASSTPQLTNEKLFF
v_call: TRBV5-1; j_call: TRBJ1-6; d_call: .; clone_size: .; cdr3_nt: TGCGCCAGCAGCTTAGAGGGGTCCACGTCCCATTCACCCCTCCACTTT; cdr3_aa: CASSLEGSTSHSPLHF
v_call: TRBV5-1; j_call: TRBJ2-5; d_call: TRBD2; clone_size: few; cdr3_nt: TGCGCCAGCAGCTCTAGCGGGGGGGGAGAGACCCAGTACTTC; cdr3_aa: CASSSSGGGETQYF
v_call: TRBV5-1; j_call: TRBJ2-7; d_call: TRBD1; clone_size: .; cdr3_nt: TGCGCCAGCAGCTTGGACAGGGGGCTCTCCTACGAGCAGTACTTC; cdr3_aa: CASSLDRGLSYEQYF
v_call: TRBV4-1; j_call: TRBJ1-2; d_call: .; clone_size: .; cdr3_nt: TGTGCCAGCAGCCAAGAAAGCCCGTACGGCTACACCTTC; cdr3_aa: CASSQESPYGYTF
v_call: TRBV9; j_call: TRBJ1-2; d_call: .; clone_size: .; cdr3_nt: TGTGCCAGCAGCGTAACCCCCCTGACAGGCCTCTATGGCTACACCTTC; cdr3_aa: CASSVTPLTGLYGYTF
v_call: TRBV11-3; j_call: TRBJ2-2; d_call: TRBD1; clone_size: .; cdr3_nt: TGTGCCAGCAGCTTACGGACAGGGAACACCGGGGAGCTGTTTTTT; cdr3_aa: CASSLRTGNTGELFF
v_call: TRBV19; j_call: TRBJ1-2; d_call: .; clone_size: .; cdr3_nt: TGTGCCAGTAGTATGGGGAGGGTGCTCGGCTACACCTTC; cdr3_aa: CASSMGRVLGYTF
v_call: TRBV5-1; j_call: TRBJ2-5; d_call: .; clone_size: .; cdr3_nt: TGCGCCAGCAACGACGGGGGACAAGAGACCCAGTACTTC; cdr3_aa: CASNDGGQETQYF
v_call: TRBV4-1; j_call: TRBJ2-1; d_call: TRBD2; clone_size: .; cdr3_nt: TGCGCCAGCAGCCCTTCCTTAGCGGGAGTCTACAATGAGCAGTTCTTC; cdr3_aa: CASSPSLAGVYNEQFF
v_call: TRBV5-6; j_call: TRBJ2-3; d_call: .; clone_size: .; cdr3_nt: TGTGCCAGCAGCTTGGTGGGGATCACAGATACGCAGTATTTT; cdr3_aa: CASSLVGITDTQYF
v_call: TRBV30; j_call: TRBJ1-5; d_call: .; clone_size: .; cdr3_nt: TGTGCCTGGAGTGGGACAGAACATCAGCCCCAGCATTTT; cdr3_aa: CAWSGTEHQPQHF
v_call: TRBV19; j_call: TRBJ2-1; d_call: .; clone_size: .; cdr3_nt: TGTGCCAGTAGTCGACAATTCGGGGGCAATGAGCAGTTCTTC; cdr3_aa: CASSRQFGGNEQFF
v_call: TRBV4-1; j_call: TRBJ1-2; d_call: TRBD1; clone_size: .; cdr3_nt: TGCGCCAGCAGCCCAAGTTCCACGGGACAGGGGCCGCCTTCCTATGGCTACACCTTC; cdr3_aa: CASSPSSTGQGPPSYGYTF
v_call: TRBV10-3; j_call: TRBJ2-1; d_call: TRBD2; clone_size: once; cdr3_nt: TGTGCCATCAGGCGGGAGAGTAGACTTGAGCAGTTCTTC; cdr3_aa: CAIRRESRLEQFF
v_call: TRBV10-1; j_call: TRBJ2-5; d_call: .; clone_size: .; cdr3_nt: TGCGCCAGCAGTGATACAGGGCAGGAGACCCAGTACTTC; cdr3_aa: CASSDTGQETQYF
v_call: TRBV6-5; j_call: TRBJ2-7; d_call: TRBD1; clone_size: .; cdr3_nt: TGTGCCAGCGGAAACCCGGGACAGGGCTACGAGCAGTACTTC; cdr3_aa: CASGNPGQGYEQYF
v_call: TRBV5-1; j_call: TRBJ1-1; d_call: TRBD1; clone_size: once; cdr3_nt: TGCGCCAGCAGCTACAGGGGAGGAGGCACTGAAGCTTTCTTT; cdr3_aa: CASSYRGGGTEAFF
v_call: TRBV20-1; j_call: TRBJ2-1; d_call: .; clone_size: once; cdr3_nt: TGCAGTGCTAGAACTTGGGGTGAGCAGTTCTTC; cdr3_aa: CSARTWGEQFF
v_call: TRBV11-2; j_call: TRBJ2-7; d_call: TRBD1; clone_size: once; cdr3_nt: TGTGCCAGCAGCTTAGATCCGACAGGGGGCCCCTACGAGCAGTACTTC; cdr3_aa: CASSLDPTGGPYEQYF
v_call: TRBV12-5; j_call: TRBJ2-3; d_call: .; clone_size: .; cdr3_nt: TGTGCTAGTGGTCCCCGGGAGTGGGTAGATACGCAGTATTTT; cdr3_aa: CASGPREWVDTQYF
v_call: TRBV28; j_call: TRBJ2-1; d_call: TRBD2; clone_size: .; cdr3_nt: TGTGCCAACAGTATACATAGCGGGAGCCACAATGAGCAGTTCTTC; cdr3_aa: CANSIHSGSHNEQFF
v_call: TRBV5-4; j_call: TRBJ2-1; d_call: TRBD2; clone_size: .; cdr3_nt: TGTGCCAGCAGCAAACCGGGACTAGCGGGAGCTTACAATGAGCAGTTCTTC; cdr3_aa: CASSKPGLAGAYNEQFF
v_call: TRBV30; j_call: TRBJ1-1; d_call: .; clone_size: .; cdr3_nt: TGTGCCTGGAGTGTAAAGGGGAGTAACACTGAAGCTTTCTTT; cdr3_aa: CAWSVKGSNTEAFF